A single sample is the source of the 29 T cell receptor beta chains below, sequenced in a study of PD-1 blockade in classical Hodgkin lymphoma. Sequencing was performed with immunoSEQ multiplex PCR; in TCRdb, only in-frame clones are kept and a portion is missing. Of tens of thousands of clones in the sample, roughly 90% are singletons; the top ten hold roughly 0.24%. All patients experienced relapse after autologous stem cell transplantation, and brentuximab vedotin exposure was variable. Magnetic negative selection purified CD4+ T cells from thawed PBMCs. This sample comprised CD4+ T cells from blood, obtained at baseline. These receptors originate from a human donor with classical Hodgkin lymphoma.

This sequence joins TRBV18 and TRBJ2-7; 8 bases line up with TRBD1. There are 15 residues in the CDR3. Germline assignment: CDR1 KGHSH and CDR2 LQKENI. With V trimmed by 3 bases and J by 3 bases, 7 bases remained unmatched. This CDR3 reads CASSPQGTGGYEQYF. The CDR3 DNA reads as TGTGCCAGCTCACCCCAGGGGACAGGCGGCTACGAGCAGTACTTC.

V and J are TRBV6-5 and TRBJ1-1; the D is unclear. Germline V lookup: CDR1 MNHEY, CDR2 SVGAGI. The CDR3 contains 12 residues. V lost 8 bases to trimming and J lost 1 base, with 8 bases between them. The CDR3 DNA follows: TGTGCCAGCTTGCGGGCGAACACTGAAGCTTTCTTT. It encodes CASLRANTEAFF.

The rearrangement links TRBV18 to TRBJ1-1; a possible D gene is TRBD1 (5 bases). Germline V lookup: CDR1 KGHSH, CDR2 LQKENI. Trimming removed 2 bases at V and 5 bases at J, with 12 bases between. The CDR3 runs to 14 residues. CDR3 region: CASSPSGSGTEAFF. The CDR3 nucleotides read TGTGCCAGCTCACCATCAGGGAGCGGTACTGAAGCTTTCTTT.

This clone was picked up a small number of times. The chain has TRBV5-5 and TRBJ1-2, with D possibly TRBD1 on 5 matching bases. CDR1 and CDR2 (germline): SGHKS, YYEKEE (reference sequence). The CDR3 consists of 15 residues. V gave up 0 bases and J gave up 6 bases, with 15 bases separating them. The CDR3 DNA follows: TGTGCCAGCAGCTTGGAGTTTCCAGGGCACGATGGCTACACCTTC. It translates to CASSLEFPGHDGYTF.

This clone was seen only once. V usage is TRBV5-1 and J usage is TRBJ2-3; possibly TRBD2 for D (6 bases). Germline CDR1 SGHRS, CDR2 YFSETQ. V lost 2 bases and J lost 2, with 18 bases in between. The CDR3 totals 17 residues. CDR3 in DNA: TGCGCCAGCAGCTTACCGGGGACTCTAGACCACACAGATACGCAGTATTTT. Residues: CASSLPGTLDHTDTQYF.

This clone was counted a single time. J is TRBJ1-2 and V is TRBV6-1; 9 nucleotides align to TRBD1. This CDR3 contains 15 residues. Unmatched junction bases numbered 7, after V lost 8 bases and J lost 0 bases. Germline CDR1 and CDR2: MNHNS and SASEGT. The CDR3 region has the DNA TGTGCCAGCGGGGACCGACAGGGGGCTAACTATGGCTACACCTTC. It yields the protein CASGDRQGANYGYTF.

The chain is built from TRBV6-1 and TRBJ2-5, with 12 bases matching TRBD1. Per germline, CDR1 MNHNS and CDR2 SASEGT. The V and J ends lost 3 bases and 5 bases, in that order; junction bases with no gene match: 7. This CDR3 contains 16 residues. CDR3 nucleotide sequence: TGTGCCAGCAGTGAGTCCGGGACAGGGGGCTGGGAGACCCAGTACTTC. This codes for CASSESGTGGWETQYF.

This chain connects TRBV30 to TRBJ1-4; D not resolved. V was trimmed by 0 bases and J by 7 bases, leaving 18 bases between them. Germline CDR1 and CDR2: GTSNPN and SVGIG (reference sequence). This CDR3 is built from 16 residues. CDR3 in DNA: TGTGCCTGGAGTGTATGGGAGGGTCGGTGGAGTGAAAAACTGTTTTTT. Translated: CAWSVWEGRWSEKLFF.

The CDR3 here is CASQSPRLGRAEQYF. The CDR3 coding sequence is TGTGCCAGCCAGTCTCCTCGTCTAGGGAGGGCCGAGCAGTACTTC. This chain joins TRBV6-1 and TRBJ2-7; TRBD2 matches 7 bases. From germline, CDR1 is MNHNS and CDR2 SASEGT. The J segment lost 6 bases and the V segment lost 8 bases, leaving 16 bases of the junction unmatched. The CDR3 contains 15 residues.

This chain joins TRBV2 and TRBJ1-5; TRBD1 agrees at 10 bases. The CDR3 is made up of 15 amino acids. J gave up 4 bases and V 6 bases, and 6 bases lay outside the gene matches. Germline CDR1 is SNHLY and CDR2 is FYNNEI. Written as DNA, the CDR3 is TGTGCCAGCAGCCTCCGGACAGGGGGGAATCAGCCCCAGCATTTT. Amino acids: CASSLRTGGNQPQHF. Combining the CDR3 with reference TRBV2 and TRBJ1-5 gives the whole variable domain EPEVTQTPSHQVTQMGQEVILRCVPISNHLYFYWYRQILGQKVEFLVSFYNNEISEKSEIFDDQFSVERPDGSNFTLKIRSTKLEDSAMYFCASSLRTGGNQPQHFGDGTRLSIL.

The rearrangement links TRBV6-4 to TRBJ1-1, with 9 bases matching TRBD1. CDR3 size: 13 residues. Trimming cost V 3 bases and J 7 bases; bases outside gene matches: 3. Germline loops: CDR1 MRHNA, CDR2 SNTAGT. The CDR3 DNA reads TGTGCCAGCAGTGAGCGACAGGGGGATGAAGCTTTCTTT. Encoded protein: CASSERQGDEAFF.

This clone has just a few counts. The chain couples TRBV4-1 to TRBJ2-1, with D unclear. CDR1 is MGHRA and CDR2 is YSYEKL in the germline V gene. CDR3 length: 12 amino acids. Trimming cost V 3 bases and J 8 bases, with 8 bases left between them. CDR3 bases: TGCGCCAGCAGCCACTCTGGGGATGAGCAGTTCTTC. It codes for CASSHSGDEQFF.

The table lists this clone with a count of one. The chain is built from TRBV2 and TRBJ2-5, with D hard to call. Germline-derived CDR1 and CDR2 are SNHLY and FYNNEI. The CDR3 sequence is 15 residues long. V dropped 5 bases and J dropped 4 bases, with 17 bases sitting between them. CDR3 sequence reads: CASSLSPRTPETQYF. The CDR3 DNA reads TGTGCCAGCAGTCTTAGTCCTAGGACCCCAGAGACCCAGTACTTC.

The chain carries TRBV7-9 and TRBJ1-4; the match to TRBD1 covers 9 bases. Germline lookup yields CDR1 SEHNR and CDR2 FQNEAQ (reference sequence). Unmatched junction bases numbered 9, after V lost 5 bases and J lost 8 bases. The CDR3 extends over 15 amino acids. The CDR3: CASSRIDRGYEKLFF. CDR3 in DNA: TGTGCCAGCAGCCGCATCGACAGGGGGTACGAAAAACTGTTTTTT.

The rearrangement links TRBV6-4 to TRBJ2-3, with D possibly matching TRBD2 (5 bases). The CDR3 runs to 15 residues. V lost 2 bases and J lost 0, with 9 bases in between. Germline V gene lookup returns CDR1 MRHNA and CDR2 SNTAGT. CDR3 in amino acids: CASSDSGTSTDTQYF. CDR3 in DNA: TGTGCCAGCAGTGACAGCGGTACTAGCACAGATACGCAGTATTTT.

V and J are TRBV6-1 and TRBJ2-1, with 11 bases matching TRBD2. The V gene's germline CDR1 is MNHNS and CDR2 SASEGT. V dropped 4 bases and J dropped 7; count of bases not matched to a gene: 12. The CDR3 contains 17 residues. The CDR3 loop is CASSATWASGRLNEQFF. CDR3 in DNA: TGTGCCAGCAGTGCCACCTGGGCTAGCGGGAGGTTAAATGAGCAGTTCTTC.

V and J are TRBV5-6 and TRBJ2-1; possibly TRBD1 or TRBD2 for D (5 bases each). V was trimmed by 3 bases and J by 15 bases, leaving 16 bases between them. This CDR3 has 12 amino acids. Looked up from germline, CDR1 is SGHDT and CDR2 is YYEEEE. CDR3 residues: CASSSRDLGRFF. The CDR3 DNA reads TGTGCCAGCAGCTCCCGGGACCTAGGTAGGTTCTTC.

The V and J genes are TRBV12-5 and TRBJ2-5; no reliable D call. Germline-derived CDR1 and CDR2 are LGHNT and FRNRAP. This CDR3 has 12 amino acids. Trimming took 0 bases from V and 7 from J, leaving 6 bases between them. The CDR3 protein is CASGLVLGTQYF. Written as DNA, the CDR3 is TGTGCTAGTGGTTTGGTTCTTGGGACCCAGTACTTC.

CDR3 residues: CASSRRTSGGAETQYF. In nucleotides, the CDR3 is TGTGCCAGCAGCCGCCGAACTAGCGGAGGAGCCGAGACCCAGTACTTC. V is TRBV11-1 and J is TRBJ2-5; 8 bases fit TRBD2. Germline loops: CDR1 SGHAT, CDR2 FQDESV (reference sequence). This CDR3 is built from 16 residues. V was clipped by 5 bases and J by 5 bases; unmatched bases: 13.

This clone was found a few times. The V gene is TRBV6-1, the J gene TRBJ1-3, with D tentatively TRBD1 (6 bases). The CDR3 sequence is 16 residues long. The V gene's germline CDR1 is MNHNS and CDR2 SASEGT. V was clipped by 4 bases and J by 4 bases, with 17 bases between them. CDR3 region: CASSGDTGRKGNTIYF. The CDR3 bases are TGTGCCAGCAGTGGAGACACAGGGAGGAAAGGAAACACCATATATTTT.

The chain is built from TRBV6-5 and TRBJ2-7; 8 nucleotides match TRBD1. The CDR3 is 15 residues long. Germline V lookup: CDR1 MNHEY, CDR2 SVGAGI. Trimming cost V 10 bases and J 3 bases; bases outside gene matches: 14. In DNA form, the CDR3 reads TGTGCCACCAGAATACAAGGACAGGGAATCTACGAGCAGTACTTC. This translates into CATRIQGQGIYEQYF.

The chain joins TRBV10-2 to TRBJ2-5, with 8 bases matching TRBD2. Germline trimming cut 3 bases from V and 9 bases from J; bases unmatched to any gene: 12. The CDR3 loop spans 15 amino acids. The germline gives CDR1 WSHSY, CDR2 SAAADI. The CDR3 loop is CASSDVEREPEAQYF. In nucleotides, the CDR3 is TGCGCCAGCAGTGATGTGGAGCGGGAGCCTGAGGCCCAGTACTTC.

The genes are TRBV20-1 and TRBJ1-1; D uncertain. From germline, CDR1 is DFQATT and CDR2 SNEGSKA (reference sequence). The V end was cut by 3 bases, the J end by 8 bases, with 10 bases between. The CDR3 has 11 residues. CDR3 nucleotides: TGCAGTGCTAGTGAGGTAGCGGAAGCTTTCTTT. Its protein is CSASEVAEAFF.

CDR3: CADRAGETQYF. For the CDR3, the DNA is TGCGCGGACAGGGCGGGGGAGACCCAGTACTTC. The rearrangement uses TRBV29-1 and TRBJ2-5, with TRBD1 matching over 8 bases. CDR1 SQVTM and CDR2 ANQGSEA come from the germline V gene. The CDR3 runs 11 residues.

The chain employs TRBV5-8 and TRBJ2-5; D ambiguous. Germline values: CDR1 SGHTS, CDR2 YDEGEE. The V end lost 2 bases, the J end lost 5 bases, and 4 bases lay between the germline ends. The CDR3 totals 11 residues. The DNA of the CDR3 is TGTGCCAGCAGCTTCTTGGAGACCCAGTACTTC. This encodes CASSFLETQYF. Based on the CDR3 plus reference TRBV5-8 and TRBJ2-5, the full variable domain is EAGVTQSPTHLIKTRGQQATLRCSPISGHTSVYWYQQALGLGLQFLLWYDEGEERNRGNFPPRFSGRQFPNYSSELNVNALELEDSALYLCASSFLETQYFGPGTRLLVL.

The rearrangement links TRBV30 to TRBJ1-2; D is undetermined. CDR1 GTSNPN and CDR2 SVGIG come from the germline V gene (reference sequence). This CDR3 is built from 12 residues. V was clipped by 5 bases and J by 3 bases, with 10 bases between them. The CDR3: CAWVGGDYGYTF. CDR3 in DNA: TGTGCCTGGGTGGGTGGGGACTATGGCTACACCTTC.

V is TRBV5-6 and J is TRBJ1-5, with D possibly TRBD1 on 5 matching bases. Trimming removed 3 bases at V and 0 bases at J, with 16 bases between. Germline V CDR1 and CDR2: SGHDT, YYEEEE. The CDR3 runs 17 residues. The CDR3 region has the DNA TGTGCCAGCAGCTCCCTCGGGGCTGGGCTTAGCAATCAGCCCCAGCATTTT. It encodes CASSSLGAGLSNQPQHF.

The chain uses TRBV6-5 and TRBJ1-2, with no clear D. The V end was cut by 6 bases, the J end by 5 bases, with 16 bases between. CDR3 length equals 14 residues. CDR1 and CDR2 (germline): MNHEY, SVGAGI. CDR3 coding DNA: TGTGCCAGCAGACCAACGGGAGTTTCTTATGGCTACACCTTC. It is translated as CASRPTGVSYGYTF.

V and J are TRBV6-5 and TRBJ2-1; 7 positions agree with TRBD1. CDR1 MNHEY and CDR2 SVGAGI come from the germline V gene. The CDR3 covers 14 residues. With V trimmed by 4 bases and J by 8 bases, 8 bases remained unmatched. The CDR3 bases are TGTGCCAGCAGTTTAGACAGGGTGGTCGATGAGCAGTTCTTC. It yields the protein CASSLDRVVDEQFF.